This paragraph covers one T cell receptor beta chain sequence. The antigen is undetermined. There were TCR beta CDR3 regions amplified from RNA transcripts. HTBI primers were used for first-round RT-PCR of the TCR CDR3. TCRdb ran MiXCR on the multiplex PCR reads and lists one entry per CDR3 protein. The table lists about 770,000 distinct CDR3 sequences, over 15% of them singletons. V was shortened by 7 bases and J by 3 bases, with 15 bases between the two germline ends. CDR3 length: 14 residues. Germline V gives CDR1 LNHDA, CDR2 SQIVND (reference sequence). The data were taken from a study of T cells in Graves' hyperthyroidism and ophthalmopathy. General study points: From stable hyperthyroidism, ophthalmopathy was separated by a 13 V-J model.

Uncontrolled infection, other autoimmune disease, pregnancy or lactation excluded patients. Fresh 10 ml peripheral blood yielded PBMCs. The chain is built from TRBV19 and TRBJ1-1; D gene unclear. The TCR sequence derives from a woman in her forties or fifties with Graves' hyperthyroidism that later progressed to Graves' ophthalmopathy. Material: blood. The CDR3 nucleotides are TGTGCCAGTATTTCCAAGGCAAGGGACACTGAAGCTTTCTTT. It codes for CASISKARDTEAFF.